Described below is a single T cell receptor beta chain sequence and its context. This sample was taken from a study of blood T cell repertoires in COVID-19. The CDR3 sequence is 16 residues long. Germline-derived CDR1 and CDR2 are SGDLS and YYNGEE. V lost 3 bases, J lost 4 bases, and 10 bases stayed unmatched. The data were produced by immunoSEQ multiplex PCR, yet TCRdb's version contains in-frame clones alone and is incomplete. This sample has some 62,000 clones; 75% to 90% occur once, and the top ten carry over 15%. The clonotype originates from a woman aged 55-70 years with COVID-19, enrolled during active disease. The J gene is TRBJ2-3, the V gene TRBV9, with 8 bases that match TRBD2. The sequencing sample was made of peripheral blood. CDR3 DNA sequence: TGTGCCAGCAGCGACCTAGCGGGCGTCGAATCAGATACGCAGTATTTT. Its translation: CASSDLAGVESDTQYF.